What follows are 25 T cell receptor beta chains derived from one specimen sequenced in a study of Ad26.COV2.S vaccination and SARS-CoV-2 variants (dated by TCRdb to the early 2020s). Library generation was performed with the immunoSEQ multiplex PCR assay. The table was pulled from immuneACCESS by TCRdb, which kept in-frame rearrangements only. Such tables lose some clones; where checked, under half of the loss comes from unresolved V genes, and the rest has no known cause. The sample table holds around 300,000 clones, of which approximately 90% were seen once. The ten largest clones represent around 6.4% of the sample. What this sample's treatment or condition label stands for: 15 to 20 received Ad26.COV2.S at low or high dose, single or two shots; about 5 received placebo; per-sample allocation not given. Repertoires of vaccine and placebo recipients were sequenced from samples taken on day 63 after the first injection.

The sequencing used peripheral blood, collected in a trial of Ad26.COV2.S vaccine versus placebo. Receptors originate from a person aged 18-60 years who received the Ad26.COV2.S COVID-19 vaccine or a placebo.

The V gene is TRBV6-5, the J gene TRBJ2-7; the match to TRBD1 covers 7 bases. V shed 6 bases and J 3 bases; nucleotides not matched to a gene: 5. The CDR3 covers 13 residues. Germline lookup yields CDR1 MNHEY and CDR2 SVGAGI. CDR3 sequence: CASSRGQYYEQYF. CDR3 bases: TGTGCCAGCAGCCGGGGACAGTACTACGAGCAGTACTTC.

This chain uses TRBV19 with TRBJ1-2; TRBD1 matches 7 bases. Germline lookup yields CDR1 LNHDA and CDR2 SQIVND (reference sequence). After removal of 4 bases from V and 0 bases from J, the junction contained 8 bases not matched to a gene. This CDR3 region has 16 residues. The CDR3 loop is CASSTHPGQTNYGYTF. The CDR3 bases are TGTGCCAGTAGTACCCACCCGGGACAGACTAACTATGGCTACACCTTC.

V and J are TRBV4-2 and TRBJ2-2, with TRBD2 identical over 9 bases. The V gene end was trimmed by 0 bases and the J gene end by 7 bases; junction bases not matched to a gene: 0. This CDR3 is 14 amino acids long. Germline-derived CDR1 and CDR2 are LGHNA and YNFKEQ. The CDR3 DNA reads TGTGCCAGCAGCCAAGAGCGGGGGGGCGGGGAGCTGTTTTTT. This gives the protein CASSQERGGGELFF.

This clone has just a few counts. The rearrangement links TRBV5-6 to TRBJ1-6; D call uncertain. Deletions cut 1 base from V and 7 bases from J, with 9 bases between. Germline CDR1 SGHDT, CDR2 YYEEEE. The CDR3 totals 14 residues. In DNA, the CDR3 is TGTGCCAGCAGCTTGAGGCGGTTAAATTCACCCCTCCACTTT. Translation gives CASSLRRLNSPLHF.

The chain is built from TRBV7-2 and TRBJ2-1; weak D call: TRBD2 (5 bases). Trimming cost V 3 bases and J 0 bases, with 12 bases left between them. The CDR3 sequence is 16 residues long. Germline V gene sequence: CDR1 SGHTA, CDR2 FQGNSA. The CDR3 nucleotides are TGTGCCAGCAGCTTGACGGCGGACTCCTCCTACAATGAGCAGTTCTTC. Protein product: CASSLTADSSYNEQFF.

The chain has TRBV19 and TRBJ2-2; 11 bases align to TRBD2. The V and J ends lost 4 bases and 6 bases, in that order; junction bases with no gene match: 4. There are 15 residues in the CDR3. Germline V gene data show CDR1 as LNHDA and CDR2 as SQIVND (reference sequence). This chain's CDR3 is CASSKGLAVAGELFF. In DNA form, the CDR3 reads TGTGCCAGTAGTAAGGGACTAGCGGTGGCCGGGGAGCTGTTTTTT.

The chain joins TRBV23-1 to TRBJ1-4; TRBD1 agrees at 7 bases. TRBV23-1 is recorded as an ORF, its role being uncertain. The CDR3 is 13 amino acids. Trimming took 9 bases from V and 7 from J; bases not matched to a gene: 8. The CDR3 is CARRQGVGEKLFF. The DNA of the CDR3 is TGCGCCAGGAGGCAGGGGGTAGGTGAAAAACTGTTTTTT.

CDR3 region: CASSPPGGDQPQHF. The DNA of the CDR3 is TGTGCCAGCTCACCACCGGGGGGTGATCAGCCCCAGCATTTT. The rearrangement links TRBV18 to TRBJ1-5; D possibly corresponds to TRBD1 (5 bases). V lost 0 bases, J lost 5 bases, and 8 bases lay in between. CDR3 length: 14 residues. CDR1 and CDR2 (germline): KGHSH, LQKENI.

V usage is TRBV5-4 and J usage is TRBJ1-2, with unresolved D. V lost 0 bases to trimming and J lost 4 bases, with 7 bases between them. Germline V gene sequence: CDR1 SGHNT, CDR2 YYREEE (reference sequence). The CDR3 consists of 13 residues. The CDR3 region has the DNA TGTGCCAGCAGCTTGGCCGGAGTCTATGGCTACACCTTC. Translated, it gives CASSLAGVYGYTF.

The rearrangement uses TRBV28 and TRBJ1-5; no definite D call. Germline CDR1 and CDR2: MDHEN and SYDVKM. This CDR3 has 14 amino acids. Trimming took 4 bases from V and 4 from J, leaving 11 bases between them. This chain's CDR3 is CASSSYRKNQPQHF. The CDR3 coding sequence is TGTGCCAGCAGTTCGTACCGGAAGAATCAGCCCCAGCATTTT. Combining the CDR3 with reference TRBV28 and TRBJ1-5 gives the whole variable domain DVKVTQSSRYLVKRTGEKVFLECVQDMDHENMFWYRQDPGLGLRLIYFSYDVKMKEKGDIPEGYSVSREKKERFSLILESASTNQTSMYLCASSSYRKNQPQHFGDGTRLSIL.

The rearrangement links TRBV6-5 to TRBJ1-5; no definite D call. V was shortened by 0 bases and J by 7 bases, with 10 bases between the two germline ends. Germline lookup yields CDR1 MNHEY and CDR2 SVGAGI. The CDR3 extends over 14 amino acids. The CDR3 region is CASSYSSGNQPQHF. CDR3 DNA: TGTGCCAGCAGTTACTCGAGTGGAAACCAGCCCCAGCATTTT.

The chain recombines TRBV5-4 with TRBJ2-3, with a weak D call TRBD2 (6 bases). The ends were cut back, 2 bases at V and 6 bases at J, with 19 bases in the middle. The length of the CDR3 is 16 residues. From germline, CDR1 is SGHNT and CDR2 YYREEE (reference sequence). CDR3 in amino acids: CASSFRGARGGDTQYF. In DNA, the CDR3 is TGTGCCAGCAGCTTCCGGGGAGCTCGCGGAGGGGATACGCAGTATTTT.

The chain is built from TRBV4-2 and TRBJ2-6, with 10 bases fitting TRBD1. The CDR3 is 19 amino acids. V dropped 2 bases and J dropped 1; count of bases not matched to a gene: 8. The germline CDR1 and CDR2 sequences are LGHNA and YNFKEQ. The CDR3 region has the DNA TGTGCCAGCAGCCAACTGACAGGGGGCACTGAATCTGGGGCCAACGTCCTGACTTTC. Protein: CASSQLTGGTESGANVLTF.

This chain uses TRBV19 with TRBJ1-4; no reliable D call. The CDR3 totals 12 residues. CDR1 is LNHDA and CDR2 is SQIVND in the germline V gene (reference sequence). Trimming shortened V by 7 bases and J by 7 bases, and 10 bases separated the two germline ends. CDR3 nucleotide sequence: TGTGCCAGTATGGGAATTAGTGAAAAACTGTTTTTT. Its protein product is CASMGISEKLFF.

The J gene is TRBJ2-7, the V gene TRBV30; 10 bases agree with TRBD1. V trimming: 5 bases; J trimming: 5 bases; junction bases outside the gene matches: 6. Per germline, CDR1 GTSNPN and CDR2 SVGIG (reference sequence). There are 13 residues in the CDR3. The CDR3: CAWGQGVLHEQYF. For the CDR3, the DNA is TGTGCCTGGGGACAGGGGGTTTTGCACGAGCAGTACTTC.

The J gene is TRBJ2-5, the V gene TRBV4-2; 11 bases are shared with TRBD2. The trim removed 0 bases at V and 3 bases at J, leaving 3 bases unmatched. Germline V CDR1 and CDR2: LGHNA, YNFKEQ. The CDR3 has 16 residues. The CDR3 bases are TGTGCCAGCAGCCAAGATCTAGCGGGGGGTAAAGAGACCCAGTACTTC. Its protein product is CASSQDLAGGKETQYF.

This sequence joins TRBV28 and TRBJ2-1; no reliable D call. The CDR3 is 13 residues long. With 5 bases removed from V and 6 bases from J, the gap between germline ends came to 11 bases. Germline lookup yields CDR1 MDHEN and CDR2 SYDVKM. In DNA, the CDR3 is TGTGCCAGCAGTGATAGGGCCTTCAATGAGCAGTTCTTC. Translated, it gives CASSDRAFNEQFF.

J is TRBJ2-3 and V is TRBV4-1, with 11 bases lining up with TRBD2. CDR1 and CDR2 (germline): MGHRA, YSYEKL. The J segment lost 1 base and the V segment lost 3 bases, leaving 6 bases of the junction unmatched. The CDR3 extends over 17 amino acids. Written as DNA, the CDR3 is TGCGCCAGCAGCCAGAGAGATAGCGGGAGGGGCACAGATACGCAGTATTTT. Its protein product is CASSQRDSGRGTDTQYF.

The V call is TRBV6-5, the J call TRBJ2-1; D not certain. Trimming shortened V by 7 bases and J by 7 bases, and 8 bases separated the two germline ends. The CDR3 extends over 11 amino acids. Germline V CDR1 and CDR2: MNHEY, SVGAGI. CDR3 nucleotide sequence: TGTGCCAGCACCTACATTAATGAGCAGTTCTTC. Protein: CASTYINEQFF.

The rearrangement uses TRBV11-2 and TRBJ1-2; no firm D call. V lost 1 base, J lost 4 bases, and 7 bases lay in between. CDR3 length: 13 residues. Germline V gene lookup returns CDR1 SGHAT and CDR2 FQNNGV. The CDR3 coding sequence is TGTGCCAGCAGCTTAGGGGGAGGCTATGGCTACACCTTC. Translated: CASSLGGGYGYTF.

The V gene is TRBV28, the J gene TRBJ1-3; TRBD1 might be the D (5 bases). Trimming cost V 6 bases and J 0 bases, with 9 bases left between them. The CDR3 has 14 amino acids. Germline V lookup: CDR1 MDHEN, CDR2 SYDVKM. CDR3 amino acids: CASRGGGSGNTIYF. The CDR3 region has the DNA TGTGCCAGCAGGGGGGGAGGCTCTGGAAACACCATATATTTT.

V and J are TRBV3-1 (or the pseudogene TRBV3-2) and TRBJ1-2; D is uncertain. Germline V lookup: CDR1 LGHDT, CDR2 YNNKEL (reference sequence). The germline V and J ends were trimmed by 0 bases and 4 bases, with 15 bases remaining between them. The CDR3 runs to 16 residues. For the CDR3, the DNA is TGTGCCAGCAGCCAAGAGGTTGATCGAATGGGCTATGGCTACACCTTC. It encodes CASSQEVDRMGYGYTF.

Turning to this clone: The same CDR3 is also encoded by other DNA sequences in this sample. The chain combines TRBV28 with TRBJ2-7, with a tentative D call TRBD2 (5 bases). Germline CDR1 and CDR2: MDHEN and SYDVKM. The CDR3 sequence is 13 residues long. V lost 3 bases and J lost 2, with 8 bases in between. CDR3 loop: CASSLEVAYEQYF. In DNA, the CDR3 is TGTGCCAGCAGTTTGGAGGTTGCCTACGAGCAGTACTTC. Filled out from reference TRBV28 and TRBJ2-7, the complete variable domain reads DVKVTQSSRYLVKRTGEKVFLECVQDMDHENMFWYRQDPGLGLRLIYFSYDVKMKEKGDIPEGYSVSREKKERFSLILESASTNQTSMYLCASSLEVAYEQYFGPGTRLTVT.

J is TRBJ1-2 and V is TRBV7-3; TRBD1 matches at 9 bases. Germline assignment: CDR1 SGHTA and CDR2 FQGTGA. The J segment lost 4 bases and the V segment lost 5 bases, leaving 5 bases of the junction unmatched. The CDR3 is 14 residues long. Here the CDR3 DNA reads TGTGCCAGCAGCCCCAAGGACAGGGGCTATGGCTACACCTTC. Translated, it gives CASSPKDRGYGYTF.

The V call is TRBV7-3, the J call TRBJ2-7; no reliable D call. Trimming took 2 bases from V and 6 from J, leaving 14 bases between them. CDR1 and CDR2 (germline): SGHTA, FQGTGA. This CDR3 has 14 amino acids. The CDR3 loop is CASSLGQPASEQYF. The CDR3 DNA follows: TGTGCCAGCAGCTTAGGGCAGCCTGCCTCCGAGCAGTACTTC.